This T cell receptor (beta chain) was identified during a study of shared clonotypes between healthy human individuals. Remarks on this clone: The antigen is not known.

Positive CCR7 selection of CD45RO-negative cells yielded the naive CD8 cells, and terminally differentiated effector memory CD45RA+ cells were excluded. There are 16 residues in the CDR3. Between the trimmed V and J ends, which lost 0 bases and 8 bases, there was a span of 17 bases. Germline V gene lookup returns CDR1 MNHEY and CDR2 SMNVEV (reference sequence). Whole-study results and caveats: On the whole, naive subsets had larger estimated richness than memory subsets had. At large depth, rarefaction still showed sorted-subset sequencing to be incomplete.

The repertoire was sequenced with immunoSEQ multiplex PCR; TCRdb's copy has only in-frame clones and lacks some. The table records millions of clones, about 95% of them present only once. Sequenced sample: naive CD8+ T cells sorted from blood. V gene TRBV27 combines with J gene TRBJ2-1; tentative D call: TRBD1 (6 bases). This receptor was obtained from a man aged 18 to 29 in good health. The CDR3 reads CASSLSQAGRGDEQFF. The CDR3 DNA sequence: TGTGCCAGCAGTTTATCTCAGGCGGGCAGGGGCGATGAGCAGTTCTTC.